Here is one TCR beta chain with its context. Its specificity is unknown. These data come from a study of cytomegalovirus exposure and HLA in healthy donors. Study-wide points: Among TCR sequences, most were rare, though some public TCRs appeared in many donors. Through in vitro validation, three CMV-associated chains were shown to be specific for CMV antigens.

Clones were read by immunoSEQ multiplex PCR, and TCRdb kept only the in-frame ones, dropping some. The sample has hundreds of thousands of clones, approximately 84% seen once. Looked up from germline, CDR1 is MNHEY and CDR2 is SVGAGI. This CDR3 comprises 15 residues. The ends were cut back, 6 bases at V and 0 bases at J, with 12 bases in the middle. This chain connects TRBV6-5 to TRBJ2-1; D is unclear. The specimen was PBMCs. The clonotype comes from a man in his late teens or twenties in good health and CMV-seropositive. The CDR3 reads CASSSLQSSYNEQFF. DNA of the CDR3: TGTGCCAGCAGCTCTCTCCAGAGCTCCTACAATGAGCAGTTCTTC.